The present T cell receptor beta chain was sequenced within a study of T-cell memory formation after mild COVID-19. The wider study: Clustering of TCRs was largely donor specific. Study-wide findings and caveats: There was no confirmation that second-wave clones peaking on day 37 were SARS-CoV-2 specific. CD4+ contracting clones lay mainly in CM and EM, CD8+ ones in EMRA.

Points on this clonotype: Its specificity is not known.

The 5'RACE method, run with constant-segment primers, produced TCR alpha and TCR beta cDNA libraries (carrying sample barcodes and UMIs). TCRdb processed the 5' RACE reads anew with MiXCR; each CDR3 protein has one entry. The sample has about 350,000 distinct CDR3 sequences, about 13% seen once. The V end was cut by 0 bases, the J end by 4 bases, with 10 bases between. Germline V gene lookup returns CDR1 ENHRY and CDR2 SYGVKD. The CDR3 consists of 14 residues. This chain connects TRBV10-3 to TRBJ2-7; a weak D match, TRBD1 (6 bases). The material sequenced was PBMCs or a T cell subset sorted from them (not recorded which). The source of this sequence is a man between 18 and 35 years old who had mild COVID-19 (a few samples of this study predate the infection). Cell type and time point are not known. CDR3 loop: CAISESNREYEQYF. The CDR3 bases are TGTGCCATCAGTGAGTCGAACAGGGAATACGAGCAGTACTTC.